The rows below give T cell receptor beta chains drawn from one sample of a study of T cell responses to AZD1222 COVID-19 vaccine. Data came from immunoSEQ multiplex PCR; TCRdb stores just in-frame clones and leaves some out. This sample yields over 150,000 clones, of which about 93% are seen a single time; more than 0.85% belongs to the top ten. The sample consisted of peripheral blood, taken 28 days after the second dose of the MenACWY control vaccine. These receptors all come from an adult who received the MenACWY meningococcal vaccine as a control. Each CDR3 is given with its conserved first and last residue. The D gene is left open where the match is weak. Part of the rows lack a size; the others show once, few, many or a class for expanded clones.

D | size | V | CDR3
. | . | TRBV6-5 | CASSYGGAQETQYF
. | . | TRBV19 | CASSIGTSSGLHF
. | . | TRBV18 | CASSGQSTNEKLFF
. | . | TRBV7-9 | CASSLAGAQGYTF
. | . | TRBV18 | CASSEKGAGPYEQYF
. | . | TRBV10-3 | CAIRGRDGNQPQHF
. | . | TRBV5-6 | CASTQGANYGYTF
. | . | TRBV5-1 | CASSSPGDEQFF
. | . | TRBV19 | CASTKGGDYGYTF
. | . | TRBV10-2 | CASSESAGVGQPQHF
TRBD2 | . | TRBV11-2 | CASSFSGTSGYEQFF
. | . | TRBV19 | CASSMSREKRELFF
. | . | TRBV5-5 | CASSVLPGLAYEQYF
TRBD2 | . | TRBV27 | CASRASGGVGNTGELFF
. | . | TRBV19 | CASSTTDNSPLHF
TRBD1 | once | TRBV14 | CASSQRQGGNEKLFF
. | . | TRBV3-1/TRBV3-2 | CASSQARGTEAFF
. | . | TRBV7-3 | CASSGSGGGVDTQYF
. | . | TRBV5-1 | CASSLEGLNTGELFF
. | . | TRBV10-3 | CAISAGTGGNQPQHF
TRBD1 | . | TRBV3-1/TRBV3-2 | CASSPTIGGYQPQHF
TRBD1 | . | TRBV7-9 | CASSNLQRTGSGYTF
. | . | TRBV27 | CASSHDGAYEQYF
TRBD1 | few | TRBV6-5 | CASRMTGQNEKLFF
. | . | TRBV2 | CASSEMGYSGNTIYF
TRBD1 | . | TRBV6-2/TRBV6-3 | CASSYSGTGSFRQPQHF
. | once | TRBV6-4 | CASSEVQGSGEQFF
. | . | TRBV18 | CASSPDIELSGYTF
. | . | TRBV4-3 | CASSQQGDPYNEQFF
. | . | TRBV2 | CASKQDMNTEAFF
. | . | TRBV29-1 | CSVEDRGSYGYTF
. | few | TRBV7-6 | CASSFIIGPEGTEAFF
. | once | TRBV3-1/TRBV3-2 | CASSGAGGGQPQHF
. | . | TRBV9 | CASSPQDLNYGYTF
. | . | TRBV11-2 | CASSLDNRGATGNTIYF
TRBD1 | . | TRBV28 | CASSSHRGLNYGYTF
. | few | TRBV6-2/TRBV6-3 | CASSWGLDNEQFF
. | . | TRBV4-2 | CASSQNTGSRAQYF
. | once | TRBV5-1 | CASSLGRTNSPLHF
. | . | TRBV6-2/TRBV6-3 | CASSPDIRQPQHF
. | . | TRBV2 | CASSEAKDTEAFF
. | . | TRBV30 | CAWTLRGSEKLFF
. | . | TRBV5-4 | CASSPPRSGEGIYGYTF
TRBD1 | . | TRBV6-5 | CASSYSVGTGGHEQYF
. | . | TRBV7-2 | CASSLARTGNTIYF
TRBD1 | . | TRBV2 | CASSASRGLSEKLFF
. | . | TRBV30 | CAWSGGPGYTF
TRBD1 | . | TRBV6-2/TRBV6-3 | CASSPWTGDGYTF
. | . | TRBV6-5 | CASRSEFGIRAFF
. | . | TRBV3-1/TRBV3-2 | CASSHEGSRQAF
TRBD1 | . | TRBV9 | CASSRDRLNSPLHF
TRBD1 | . | TRBV28 | CASGNSGTGLFAGELFF
. | . | TRBV3-1/TRBV3-2 | CASSTGYEQYF
. | . | TRBV3-1/TRBV3-2 | CASSQNIVYEAFF
. | . | TRBV5-5 | CASSLALGPYEQYF